The 10 T cell receptor beta chains given below trace back to one sample, sequenced in a study of neurological immune-mediated disorders. Time point noted: technical triplicate 2. Using its own MiXCR run on the 5' RACE reads, TCRdb lists one record per CDR3 protein. Among approximately 28,000 distinct CDR3 sequences listed, roughly 13% were seen once. Material for sequencing was CD4+ T cells from blood. The source of these receptors is a female donor with HTLV-1-associated myelopathy (HAM/TSP).

This clonotype has at least ten counts. The chain is built from TRBV12-3 or TRBV12-4 and TRBJ2-2, with 10 bases matching TRBD1. CDR3 size: 14 residues. The V gene end was trimmed by 4 bases and the J gene end by 6 bases; junction bases not matched to a gene: 2. CDR3 sequence: CASSSGTGAGELFF. The CDR3 DNA follows: TGTGCCAGCAGTTCCGGGACAGGGGCCGGGGAGCTGTTTTTT.

This clonotype was seen repeatedly, ten times or more. The genes are TRBV25-1 and TRBJ2-2, with TRBD2 matching 10 bases. The germline gives CDR1 MGHDK, CDR2 SYGVNS. V lost 6 bases to trimming and J lost 7 bases; unmatched junction nucleotides: 5. This CDR3 region has 14 residues. CDR3 loop: CASRSSGRIGELFF. CDR3 DNA: TGTGCCAGCAGATCTAGCGGGAGAATCGGGGAGCTGTTTTTT.

This clonotype was counted ten times or more. This rearrangement joins TRBV7-2 to TRBJ2-2; D possibly corresponds to TRBD2 (5 bases). V lost 4 bases and J lost 8, with 14 bases in between. Per germline, CDR1 SGHTA and CDR2 FQGNSA. CDR3 size: 14 residues. This CDR3 reads CASSSWTARGELFF. In DNA form, the CDR3 reads TGTGCCAGCAGCTCCTGGACTGCCAGAGGGGAGCTGTTTTTT. Looking up the rest from reference TRBV7-2 and TRBJ2-2 gives the full variable domain: GAGVSQSPSNKVTEKGKDVELRCDPISGHTALYWYRQSLGQGLEFLIYFQGNSAPDKSGLPSDRFSAERTGGSVSTLTIQRTQQEDSAVYLCASSSWTARGELFFGEGSRLTVL.

This clonotype was seen ten or more times. Sequence at one end of the junction differs from germline and may be a read error. The chain links TRBV4-1 to TRBJ1-3; TRBD1 matches at 7 bases. The CDR3 contains 19 residues. Germline CDR1 MGHRA, CDR2 YSYEKL. CDR3 residues: CASSQDKGASGSFGHTIYF. The DNA of the CDR3 is TGCGCCAGCAGCCAAGATAAGGGGGCCTCCGGGTCCTTTGGACACACCATATATTTT.

The chain couples TRBV4-2 to TRBJ2-6; D is unresolved. Germline V CDR1 and CDR2: LGHNA, YNFKEQ. The CDR3 totals 16 residues. Trimming cost V 0 bases and J 4 bases, with 10 bases left between them. CDR3 DNA: TGTGCCAGCAGCCAAGAAACTACCTCAGGGGCCAACGTCCTGACTTTC. Encoded protein: CASSQETTSGANVLTF.

This clonotype was observed at least ten times. The chain couples TRBV5-5 to TRBJ2-5, with 7 bases matching TRBD2. The germline gives CDR1 SGHKS, CDR2 YYEKEE (reference sequence). The CDR3 spans 15 residues. The J segment lost 6 bases and the V segment lost 2 bases, leaving 10 bases of the junction unmatched. The CDR3 nucleotides read TGTGCCAGCAGCTTACTCGGACTAGTTAGGCAGACCCAGTACTTC. This gives the protein CASSLLGLVRQTQYF.

The table lists this clonotype with many counts. This chain links TRBV7-9 with TRBJ1-4; TRBD1 is a possible D gene (5 bases). The germline V and J ends were trimmed by 6 bases and 0 bases, with 11 bases remaining between them. Germline V gene lookup returns CDR1 SEHNR and CDR2 FQNEAQ (reference sequence). The CDR3 covers 15 residues. In DNA, the CDR3 is TGTGCCAGCAGACCCCTGACAGCAACTAATGAAAAACTGTTTTTT. It is translated as CASRPLTATNEKLFF.

This clonotype was picked up many times. The chain combines TRBV5-6 with TRBJ2-1, with 9 nucleotides matching TRBD1. Germline assignment: CDR1 SGHDT and CDR2 YYEEEE. V trimming: 7 bases; J trimming: 7 bases; junction bases outside the gene matches: 9. This CDR3 is 14 amino acids long. In DNA, the CDR3 is TGTGCCAGCTCGGGGACAGGGTGGGGTAATGAGCAGTTCTTC. Its translation is CASSGTGWGNEQFF.

This clonotype was detected many times. The V call is TRBV14, the J call TRBJ2-3, with a possible D match to TRBD2 (6 bases). Looked up from germline, CDR1 is SGHDN and CDR2 is FVKESK. Trimming cost V 4 bases and J 4 bases, with 21 bases left between them. The CDR3 spans 17 residues. The CDR3 DNA follows: TGTGCCAGCAGCCCCGGACTACTTGGACTATACCCAGATACGCAGTATTTT. As protein: CASSPGLLGLYPDTQYF.

This clonotype was detected many times. The chain uses TRBV6-5 and TRBJ2-1, with 9 bases that match TRBD2. CDR1 and CDR2 from the germline V gene are MNHEY and SVGAGI. This CDR3 spans 14 amino acids. V gave up 9 bases and J gave up 8 bases; unmatched junction bases: 11. The CDR3 nucleotides are TGTGCCAGTCGCTTTAGCGGGGGTACCGATGAGCAGTTCTTC. This gives the protein CASRFSGGTDEQFF.